Following are 22 T cell receptor beta chains from one sample sequenced in a study of CD8 T cells in ankylosing spondylitis. General study points: A motif in TCR beta, a set of under 10 highly homologous variants, appeared characteristic of ankylosing spondylitis blood.

TCRdb re-called the 5' RACE reads through MiXCR, storing one row per CDR3 protein. The sample holds roughly 370,000 distinct CDR3 sequences, 20% to 25% seen once. The antigens of these receptors remain unknown. Material for sequencing was blood, either unsorted or a sorted T cell fraction (not recorded which). The receptor source for this set is a male donor with ankylosing spondylitis.

The chain joins TRBV25-1 to TRBJ1-2, with 10 nucleotides matching TRBD1. The germline V gene encodes CDR1 MGHDK and CDR2 SYGVNS. Trimming cost V 8 bases and J 8 bases; bases outside gene matches: 5. The CDR3 runs 12 residues. The CDR3 region has the DNA TGTGCCAGCCGACGGGGACAGGGGGGCTACACCTTC. It codes for CASRRGQGGYTF.

V is TRBV5-1 and J is TRBJ2-1, with D maybe TRBD2 (5 bases). The CDR3 has 15 amino acids. V was pared by 0 bases and J by 6 bases, with 13 bases between. Per germline, CDR1 SGHRS and CDR2 YFSETQ. Here the CDR3 reads CASSLASSNSNEQFF. In DNA, the CDR3 is TGCGCCAGCAGCTTGGCGTCTAGCAATAGCAATGAGCAGTTCTTC.

This clonotype occurred a few times. V is TRBV7-3 and J is TRBJ2-1; possibly TRBD2 for D (6 bases). This CDR3 has 15 amino acids. Germline CDR1 reads SGHTA; CDR2 reads FQGTGA. Trimming removed 5 bases at V and 6 bases at J, with 17 bases between. The CDR3 DNA reads as TGTGCCAGCAGCGGAATGGCGGGGTTTCTCAATGAGCAGTTCTTC. Translation: CASSGMAGFLNEQFF.

This clonotype appeared many times. This chain joins TRBV5-1 and TRBJ2-1; the match to TRBD2 covers 10 bases. The ends lost 4 bases at V and 7 bases at J; junction bases unmatched: 11. Germline V lookup: CDR1 SGHRS, CDR2 YFSETQ. CDR3 size: 16 residues. CDR3 nucleotides: TGCGCCAGCAGCCCTAACGTAGCGGGAGGATGGAATGAGCAGTTCTTC. It translates to CASSPNVAGGWNEQFF.

This clonotype has a handful of counts. This chain joins TRBV4-1 and TRBJ2-3; TRBD2 matches at 7 bases. Germline V lookup: CDR1 MGHRA, CDR2 YSYEKL. J lost 0 bases, V lost 5 bases, and 5 bases had no gene match. The CDR3 has 15 amino acids. The CDR3 coding sequence is TGCGCCAGCAGCTCGGGGGGAGCTAGCACAGATACGCAGTATTTT. This codes for CASSSGGASTDTQYF.

The chain's CDR3 is CASSLEGSSGSLGTDTQYF. The CDR3 region has the DNA TGCGCCAGCAGCTTGGAGGGTTCTAGCGGGAGTTTGGGCACAGATACGCAGTATTTT. V usage is TRBV5-1 and J usage is TRBJ2-3, with TRBD2 identical over 10 bases. The germline V gene has CDR1 SGHRS and CDR2 YFSETQ. The ends lost 0 bases at V and 1 base at J; junction bases unmatched: 11. This CDR3 has 19 amino acids.

The genes are TRBV29-1 and TRBJ2-3; D is perhaps TRBD1 or TRBD2 (5 bases each). CDR3 length: 12 amino acids. Trimming removed 4 bases at V and 8 bases at J, with 13 bases between. CDR1 is SQVTM and CDR2 is ANQGSEA in the germline V gene. DNA of the CDR3: TGCAGCGTTGGGGACCCCTTGAGTACGCAGTATTTT. Translation: CSVGDPLSTQYF.

The chain carries TRBV20-1 and TRBJ1-1; a possible D gene is TRBD1 (6 bases). Germline V gene sequence: CDR1 DFQATT, CDR2 SNEGSKA (reference sequence). The ends were cut back, 6 bases at V and 7 bases at J, with 15 bases in the middle. There are 12 residues in the CDR3. The chain's CDR3 is CSARTDSDEAFF. Written as DNA, the CDR3 is TGCAGTGCCCGGACAGACAGCGATGAAGCTTTCTTT.

The gene calls are TRBV12-3 or TRBV12-4 and TRBJ2-7; D is undetermined. V lost 3 bases, J lost 2 bases, and 14 bases lay in between. The CDR3 runs 15 residues. CDR3 sequence: CASSLEKDTTYEQYF. In nucleotides, the CDR3 is TGTGCCAGCAGTTTGGAAAAAGACACTACCTACGAGCAGTACTTC.

This clonotype was seen a handful of times. The chain combines TRBV28 with TRBJ1-2; the D gene is possibly TRBD1 (5 bases). Germline V gene data show CDR1 as MDHEN and CDR2 as SYDVKM. The CDR3 length is 15 residues. V dropped 2 bases and J dropped 4 bases, with 14 bases sitting between them. In DNA, the CDR3 is TGTGCCAGCAGTTTAATCTGGGGGGTCCGCTATGGCTACACCTTC. It yields the protein CASSLIWGVRYGYTF.

This clonotype was seen a few times. This rearrangement joins TRBV20-1 to TRBJ2-7; TRBD2 agrees at 7 bases. The germline CDR1 and CDR2 sequences are DFQATT and SNEGSKA (reference sequence). The CDR3 loop spans 14 amino acids. Trimming at V came to 6 bases and at J to 0 bases, leaving 8 bases not matched to a gene. The CDR3 bases are TGCAGTGCGGGGAAAGCGGGGAGCTCCTACGAGCAGTACTTC. Protein product: CSAGKAGSSYEQYF.

The chain has TRBV28 and TRBJ2-7, with TRBD2 identical over 10 bases. The V and J ends lost 6 bases and 3 bases, in that order; junction bases with no gene match: 8. The CDR3 has 15 residues. Germline V gene lookup returns CDR1 MDHEN and CDR2 SYDVKM. As DNA, the CDR3 is TGTGCCAGCAGCTCCTCTAGCGGGAGTATCTACGAGCAGTACTTC. Protein: CASSSSSGSIYEQYF.

At least ten counts were recorded for this clonotype. The chain uses TRBV5-1 and TRBJ1-1; D is possibly TRBD1 (5 bases). Deletions cut 7 bases from V and 1 base from J, with 20 bases between. Germline V CDR1 and CDR2: SGHRS, YFSETQ. This CDR3 is 16 amino acids long. CDR3 residues: CASGPQSTAKNTEAFF. CDR3 coding DNA: TGCGCCAGCGGACCTCAGTCGACAGCTAAGAACACTGAAGCTTTCTTT.

This sequence joins TRBV4-2 and TRBJ2-7; D may be TRBD2 (6 bases). CDR1 is LGHNA, CDR2 YNFKEQ, per germline. This CDR3 is built from 14 residues. Trimming took off 2 bases at V and 2 bases at J, with 10 bases between the two ends. CDR3 DNA sequence: TGTGCCAGCAGCCAACCCGGGGGACCCTACGAGCAGTACTTC. The encoded protein is CASSQPGGPYEQYF.

For the CDR3, the DNA is TGTGCTAGTGGTTTGGTAATGGGACAGGCTCCCAATGAGCAGTTCTTC. Protein sequence: CASGLVMGQAPNEQFF. The chain combines TRBV12-5 with TRBJ2-1; TRBD1 aligns across 8 bases. The germline gives CDR1 LGHNT, CDR2 FRNRAP. CDR3 length equals 16 residues. J lost 6 bases, V lost 0 bases, and 7 bases had no gene match. Together with reference TRBV12-5 and TRBJ2-1, the CDR3 gives the full variable domain: DARVTQTPRHKVTEMGQEVTMRCQPILGHNTVFWYRQTMMQGLELLAYFRNRAPLDDSGMPKDRFSAEMPDATLATLKIQPSEPRDSAVYFCASGLVMGQAPNEQFFGPGTRLTVL.

The chain has TRBV7-6 and TRBJ1-5; no reliable D call. The germline V gene encodes CDR1 SGHVS and CDR2 FNYEAQ. CDR3 size: 14 residues. V was pared by 6 bases and J by 3 bases, with 12 bases between. The CDR3 coding sequence is TGTGCCAGCAGTCCGGACTCCTCCAATCAGCCCCAGCATTTT. Its translation is CASSPDSSNQPQHF.

The V gene is TRBV7-9, the J gene TRBJ2-1; D might be TRBD1 or TRBD2, each matching 6 bases. Looked up from germline, CDR1 is SEHNR and CDR2 is FQNEAQ (reference sequence). The CDR3 has 15 amino acids. Deletions cut 3 bases from V and 8 bases from J, with 17 bases between. The DNA of the CDR3 is TGTGCCAGCAGCTTGAGGGGGGACGGTCGCGATGAGCAGTTCTTC. Its protein is CASSLRGDGRDEQFF.

There are a few counts of this clonotype. This CDR3 reads CASSQVRESVTFF. In DNA, the CDR3 is TGTGCCAGCAGCCAAGTGCGGGAAAGTGTAACTTTCTTT. The rearrangement joins TRBV14 to TRBJ1-1, with unresolved D. The V end lost 1 base, the J end lost 12 bases, and 15 bases lay between the germline ends. Germline V gene data show CDR1 as SGHDN and CDR2 as FVKESK. The CDR3 runs 13 residues.

The V and J genes are TRBV4-2 and TRBJ2-5; TRBD2 matches 7 bases. CDR1 and CDR2 (germline): LGHNA, YNFKEQ. V dropped 2 bases and J dropped 4; count of bases not matched to a gene: 13. The CDR3 runs 17 residues. CDR3 sequence (DNA): TGTGCCAGCAGCCAAACCCGACTAGCTGGAGAAGGAGAGACCCAGTACTTC. The encoded protein is CASSQTRLAGEGETQYF.

This clonotype was seen more than once but under ten times. The chain links TRBV24-1 to TRBJ2-1; TRBD1 might be the D (5 bases). Germline CDR1 KGHDR, CDR2 SFDVKD. V shed 4 bases and J shed 6 bases, with 15 bases lying between them. The CDR3 spans 15 residues. CDR3 sequence reads: CATSERMRQPNEQFF. The CDR3, as DNA: TGTGCCACCAGTGAACGTATGAGACAGCCCAATGAGCAGTTCTTC.

Note on this clonotype: A clone one base away is much larger, so this may be a read error. The chain employs TRBV29-1 and TRBJ2-4; 10 bases are a match to TRBD1. CDR3 length: 12 residues. Germline V gene lookup returns CDR1 SQVTM and CDR2 ANQGSEA. The CDR3 region has the DNA TGCATCGGGGGACAGGGGTTAGACATTCAGTACTTC. Its translation is CIGGQGLDIQYF.

This clonotype has a handful of counts. The chain carries TRBV10-3 and TRBJ1-2; D might be TRBD1 (6 bases). CDR1 and CDR2 from the germline V gene are ENHRY and SYGVKD. V shed 10 bases and J shed 4 bases, with 10 bases lying between them. This CDR3 is 11 amino acids long. CDR3 DNA sequence: TGTGCCACCAGAGGGGGCTATGGCTACACCTTC. It encodes CATRGGYGYTF.